This TCR beta chain was observed in a study of cytomegalovirus exposure and HLA in healthy donors. It was with 60 Vbeta and 13 Jbeta primers that the PCR ran. Using immunoSEQ multiplex PCR, the repertoire was profiled, and TCRdb retains in-frame clones only, with some absent. The table records about 98,000 clones, about 80% of them present only once. This CDR3 contains 13 residues. Per germline, CDR1 SNHLY and CDR2 FYNNEI. V lost 7 bases and J lost 6, with 13 bases in between. Sequencing was carried out using PBMCs. The sequence derives from a female donor in good health and CMV-seropositive. The V gene is TRBV2, the J gene TRBJ2-1; maybe TRBD2 (6 bases). CDR3 DNA sequence: TGTGCCAGCATCATGGGGACTCTCAATGAGCAGTTCTTC. Its protein is CASIMGTLNEQFF.